This TCR beta chain was found in a study of blood T cell repertoires in COVID-19. Only one count was recorded for this clone. CDR3 length equals 16 residues. Trimming left V 0 bases short and J 4 bases short, with 15 bases between. The germline gives CDR1 LGHDT, CDR2 YNNKEL (reference sequence). Individuals aged about 18 to 89 years were recruited from about two dozen US areas. Membership in each cohort depended on participant-reported clinical history. Only in-frame clones appear in the TCRdb table, and some are missing; sequencing was by immunoSEQ multiplex PCR. In the table there are roughly 250,000 clones, 75% to 95% of which are singletons.

This sequence originates from a woman between 18 and 30 years old who had recovered from COVID-19. Sequencing input: PBMCs or T cells enriched from blood (not recorded which). The chain combines TRBV3-1 (or the pseudogene TRBV3-2) with TRBJ2-5; maybe TRBD1 (8 bases). The CDR3, as DNA: TGTGCCAGCAGCCAAGATACAGGGGGGGCGGGAGAGACCCAGTACTTC. It translates to CASSQDTGGAGETQYF.